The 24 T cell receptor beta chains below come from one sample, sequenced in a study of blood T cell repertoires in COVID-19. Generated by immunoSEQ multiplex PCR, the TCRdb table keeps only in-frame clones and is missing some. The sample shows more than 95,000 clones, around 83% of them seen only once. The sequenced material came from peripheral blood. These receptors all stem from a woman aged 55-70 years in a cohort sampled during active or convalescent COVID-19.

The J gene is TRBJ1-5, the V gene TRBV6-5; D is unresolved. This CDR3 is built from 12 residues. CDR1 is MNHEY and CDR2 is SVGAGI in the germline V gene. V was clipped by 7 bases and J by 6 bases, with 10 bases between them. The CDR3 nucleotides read TGTGCCAGCAACGATGGAGTTCAGCCCCAGCATTTT. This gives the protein CASNDGVQPQHF.

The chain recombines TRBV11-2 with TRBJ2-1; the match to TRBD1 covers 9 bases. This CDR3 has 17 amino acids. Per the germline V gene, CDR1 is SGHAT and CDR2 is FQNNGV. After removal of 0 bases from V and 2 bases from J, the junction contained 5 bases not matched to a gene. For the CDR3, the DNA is TGTGCCAGCAGCTTAGATCGGACAGGGGAAGCCTACAATGAGCAGTTCTTC. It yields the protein CASSLDRTGEAYNEQFF.

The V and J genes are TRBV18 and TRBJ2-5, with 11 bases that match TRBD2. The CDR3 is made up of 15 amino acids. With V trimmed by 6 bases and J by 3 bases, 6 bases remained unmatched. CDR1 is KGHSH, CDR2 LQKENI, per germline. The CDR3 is CASSFSLAGEETQYF. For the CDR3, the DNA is TGTGCCAGCTCCTTTTCACTAGCGGGAGAAGAGACCCAGTACTTC.

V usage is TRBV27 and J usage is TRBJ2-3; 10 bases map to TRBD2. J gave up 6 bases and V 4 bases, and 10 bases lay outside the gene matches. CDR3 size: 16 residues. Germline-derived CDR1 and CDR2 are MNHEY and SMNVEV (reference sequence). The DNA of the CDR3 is TGTGCCAGCAGTTACCAAGCGGGAGGGCCGGTTGATACGCAGTATTTT. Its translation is CASSYQAGGPVDTQYF.

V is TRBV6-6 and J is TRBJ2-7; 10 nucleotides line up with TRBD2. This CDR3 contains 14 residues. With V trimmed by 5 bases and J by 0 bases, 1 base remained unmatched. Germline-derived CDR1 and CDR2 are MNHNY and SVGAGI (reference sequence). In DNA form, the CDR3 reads TGTGCCAGCAGTGGACTAGCGGCCTCCTACGAGCAGTACTTC. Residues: CASSGLAASYEQYF.

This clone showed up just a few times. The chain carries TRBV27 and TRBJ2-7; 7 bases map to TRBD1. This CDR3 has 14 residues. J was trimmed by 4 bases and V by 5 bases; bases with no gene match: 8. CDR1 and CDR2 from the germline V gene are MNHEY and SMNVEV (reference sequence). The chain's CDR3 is CASSPAGTVYEQYF. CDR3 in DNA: TGTGCCAGCAGTCCCGCCGGGACAGTGTACGAGCAGTACTTC.

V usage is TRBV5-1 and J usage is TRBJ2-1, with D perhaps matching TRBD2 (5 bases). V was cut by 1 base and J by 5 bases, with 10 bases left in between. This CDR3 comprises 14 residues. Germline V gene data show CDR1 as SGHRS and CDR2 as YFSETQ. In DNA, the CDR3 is TGCGCCAGCAGCTTGCGGTCGGGGAACAATGAGCAGTTCTTC. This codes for CASSLRSGNNEQFF.

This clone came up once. Here the CDR3 DNA reads TGTGCCAGTAGTATAGCGGCTAGCGGAGCCTACGAGCAGTACTTC. Translated, it gives CASSIAASGAYEQYF. V is TRBV19 and J is TRBJ2-7; 7 bases match TRBD2. The CDR3 covers 15 residues. Unmatched junction bases numbered 5, after V lost 1 base and J lost 2 bases. CDR1 is LNHDA and CDR2 is SQIVND in the germline V gene (reference sequence).

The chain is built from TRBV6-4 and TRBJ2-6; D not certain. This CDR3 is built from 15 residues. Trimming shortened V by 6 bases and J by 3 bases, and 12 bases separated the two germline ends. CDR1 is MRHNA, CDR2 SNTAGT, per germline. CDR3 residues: CASSLERGGANVLTF. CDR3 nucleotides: TGTGCCAGCAGCCTTGAGCGTGGTGGGGCCAACGTCCTGACTTTC.

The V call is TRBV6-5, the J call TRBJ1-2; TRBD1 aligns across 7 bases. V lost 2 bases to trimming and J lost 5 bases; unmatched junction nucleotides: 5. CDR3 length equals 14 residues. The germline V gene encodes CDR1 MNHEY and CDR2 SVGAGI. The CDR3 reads CASSYARDRYGYTF. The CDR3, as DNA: TGTGCCAGCAGTTACGCCCGGGACAGATATGGCTACACCTTC.

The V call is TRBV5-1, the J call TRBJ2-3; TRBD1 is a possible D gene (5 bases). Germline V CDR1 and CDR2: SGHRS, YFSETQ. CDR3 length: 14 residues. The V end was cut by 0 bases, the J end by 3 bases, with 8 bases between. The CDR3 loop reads CASSLAQGTDTQYF. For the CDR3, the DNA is TGCGCCAGCAGCTTGGCGCAGGGAACAGATACGCAGTATTTT. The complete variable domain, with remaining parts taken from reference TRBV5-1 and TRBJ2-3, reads KAGVTQTPRYLIKTRGQQVTLSCSPISGHRSVSWYQQTPGQGLQFLFEYFSETQRNKGNFPGRFSGRQFSNSRSEMNVSTLELGDSALYLCASSLAQGTDTQYFGPGTRLTVL.

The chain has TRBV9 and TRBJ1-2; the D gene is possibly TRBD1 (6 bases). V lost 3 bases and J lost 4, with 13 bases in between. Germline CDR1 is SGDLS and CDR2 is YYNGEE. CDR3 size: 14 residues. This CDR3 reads CASSARGGVYGYTF. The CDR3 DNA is TGTGCCAGCAGCGCGAGAGGGGGAGTCTATGGCTACACCTTC. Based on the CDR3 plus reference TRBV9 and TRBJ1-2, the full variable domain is DSGVTQTPKHLITATGQRVTLRCSPRSGDLSVYWYQQSLDQGLQFLIQYYNGEERAKGNILERFSAQQFPDLHSELNLSSLELGDSALYFCASSARGGVYGYTFGSGTRLTVV.

The CDR3 here is CASSQGDRAYEQYF. CDR3 nucleotide sequence: TGTGCCAGCAGCCAAGGGGACAGAGCCTACGAGCAGTACTTC. The chain has TRBV3-1 (or the pseudogene TRBV3-2) and TRBJ2-7; 7 nucleotides agree with TRBD1. CDR3 length equals 14 residues. Germline CDR1 LGHDT, CDR2 YNNKEL (reference sequence). V gave up 1 base and J gave up 2 bases; unmatched junction bases: 2.

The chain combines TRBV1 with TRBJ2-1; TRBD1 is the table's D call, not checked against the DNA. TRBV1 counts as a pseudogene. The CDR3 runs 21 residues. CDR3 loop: CTSSPRKAGWTAPPFYNEQFF. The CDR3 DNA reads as TGCACCAGCAGCCCCCGGAAGGCGGGTTGGACAGCCCCCCCCTTCTACAATGAGCAGTTCTTC.

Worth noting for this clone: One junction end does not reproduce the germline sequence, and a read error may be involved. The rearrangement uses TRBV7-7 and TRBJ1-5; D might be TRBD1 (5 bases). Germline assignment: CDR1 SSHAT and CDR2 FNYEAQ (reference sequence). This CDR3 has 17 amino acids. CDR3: CASSLRSAGTGNQPQHF. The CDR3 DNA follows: TGTGCTAGCAGCTTGAGATCTGCGGGGACGGGCAATCAGCCCCAGCATTTT.

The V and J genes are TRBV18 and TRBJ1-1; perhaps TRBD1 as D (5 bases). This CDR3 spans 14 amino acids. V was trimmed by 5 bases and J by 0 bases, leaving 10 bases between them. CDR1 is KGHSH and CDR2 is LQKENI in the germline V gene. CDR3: CASSSTAMNTEAFF. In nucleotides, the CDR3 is TGTGCCAGCTCATCGACAGCTATGAACACTGAAGCTTTCTTT.

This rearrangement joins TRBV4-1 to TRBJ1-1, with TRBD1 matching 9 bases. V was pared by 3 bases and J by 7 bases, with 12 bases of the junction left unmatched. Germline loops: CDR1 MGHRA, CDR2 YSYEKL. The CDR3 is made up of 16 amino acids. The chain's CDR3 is CASSQVLGTGSFEAFF. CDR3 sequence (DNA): TGCGCCAGCAGCCAGGTTCTTGGGACAGGGAGTTTTGAAGCTTTCTTT.

The CDR3 sequence is CASSVWDRERGTQETQYF. CDR3 sequence (DNA): TGCGCCAGCAGTGTGTGGGACAGGGAAAGGGGGACCCAAGAGACCCAGTACTTC. The rearrangement joins TRBV10-1 to TRBJ2-5; 9 bases align to TRBD1. Unmatched junction bases numbered 13, after V lost 4 bases and J lost 1 base. Germline CDR1 is WNHNN and CDR2 is SYGVQD (reference sequence). The CDR3 loop spans 18 amino acids.

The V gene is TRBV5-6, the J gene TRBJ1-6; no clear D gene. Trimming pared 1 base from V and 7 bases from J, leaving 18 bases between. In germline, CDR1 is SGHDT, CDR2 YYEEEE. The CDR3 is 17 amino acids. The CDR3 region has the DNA TGTGCCAGCAGCTTGTACCTGGTTACGGTATGGAATTCACCCCTCCACTTT. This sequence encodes CASSLYLVTVWNSPLHF.

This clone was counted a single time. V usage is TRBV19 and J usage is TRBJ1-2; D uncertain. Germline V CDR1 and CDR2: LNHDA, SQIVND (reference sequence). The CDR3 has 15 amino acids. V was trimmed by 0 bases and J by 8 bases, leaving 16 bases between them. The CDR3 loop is CASSIDIQAFEGYTF. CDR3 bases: TGTGCCAGTAGTATAGACATTCAGGCATTTGAAGGCTACACCTTC.

The CDR3 reads CASSQAGGASGAEAFF. DNA of the CDR3: TGTGCCAGCAGCCAAGCGGGCGGGGCGTCAGGCGCTGAAGCTTTCTTT. The chain links TRBV4-2 to TRBJ1-1; tentatively, D is TRBD1 (5 bases). The CDR3 has 16 residues. Trimming removed 1 base from V and 6 bases from J, with 18 bases in between. Germline V lookup: CDR1 LGHNA, CDR2 YNFKEQ.

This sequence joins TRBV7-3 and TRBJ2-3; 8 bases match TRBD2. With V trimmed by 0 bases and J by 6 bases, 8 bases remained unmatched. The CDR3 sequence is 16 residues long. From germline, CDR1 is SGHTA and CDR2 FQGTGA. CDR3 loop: CASSLTSGRAGDTQYF. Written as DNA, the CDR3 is TGTGCCAGCAGCTTAACGAGCGGGAGAGCTGGGGATACGCAGTATTTT.

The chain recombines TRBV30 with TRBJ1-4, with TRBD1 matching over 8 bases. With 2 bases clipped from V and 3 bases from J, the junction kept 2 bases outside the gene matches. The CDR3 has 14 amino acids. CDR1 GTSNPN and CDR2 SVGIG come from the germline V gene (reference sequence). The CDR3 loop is CAWSLGQANEKLFF. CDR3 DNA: TGTGCCTGGAGTCTGGGACAGGCTAATGAAAAACTGTTTTTT. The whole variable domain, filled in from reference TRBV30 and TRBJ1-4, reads SQTIHQWPATLVQPVGSPLSLECTVEGTSNPNLYWYRQAAGRGLQLLFYSVGIGQISSEVPQNLSASRPQDRQFILSSKKLLLSDSGFYLCAWSLGQANEKLFFGSGTQLSVL.

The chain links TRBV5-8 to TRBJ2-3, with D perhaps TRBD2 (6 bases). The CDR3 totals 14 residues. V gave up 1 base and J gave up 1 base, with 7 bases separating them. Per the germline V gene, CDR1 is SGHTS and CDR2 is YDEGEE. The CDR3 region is CASSLSSGTDTQYF. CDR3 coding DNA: TGTGCCAGCAGCTTGTCTAGCGGCACAGATACGCAGTATTTT.